This T cell receptor beta chain was captured in a study of cytomegalovirus exposure and HLA in healthy donors. Overall study results and limits: Equally common other TCR beta chains were less clonally expanded than HLA-associated ones, a later analysis found. Earlier analysis yielded a pattern in which most TCR beta V segments were productive about 87% or about 30% of the time.

As for this clone: What it binds is unknown.

PCR amplification relied on 60 Vbeta primers (plus 13 Jbeta primers). Method: immunoSEQ multiplex PCR; TCRdb's copy keeps in-frame clones and lacks some. The sample comprises 110,000 to 150,000 clones, approximately 82% of which are singletons, and around a tenth rests with the top ten. The TCR originated in a woman aged 55 to 70 in good health and CMV-seropositive. Sequencing used PBMCs.

The CDR3 region has the DNA TGCGCCAGCACTCGGGACAGGAACCCCGGAGCCAAAAACATTCAGTACTTC. This encodes CASTRDRNPGAKNIQYF. The chain has TRBV10-2 and TRBJ2-4; 8 bases fit TRBD1. The CDR3 covers 17 residues. J gave up 0 bases and V 7 bases, and 11 bases lay outside the gene matches. In germline, CDR1 is WSHSY, CDR2 SAAADI.